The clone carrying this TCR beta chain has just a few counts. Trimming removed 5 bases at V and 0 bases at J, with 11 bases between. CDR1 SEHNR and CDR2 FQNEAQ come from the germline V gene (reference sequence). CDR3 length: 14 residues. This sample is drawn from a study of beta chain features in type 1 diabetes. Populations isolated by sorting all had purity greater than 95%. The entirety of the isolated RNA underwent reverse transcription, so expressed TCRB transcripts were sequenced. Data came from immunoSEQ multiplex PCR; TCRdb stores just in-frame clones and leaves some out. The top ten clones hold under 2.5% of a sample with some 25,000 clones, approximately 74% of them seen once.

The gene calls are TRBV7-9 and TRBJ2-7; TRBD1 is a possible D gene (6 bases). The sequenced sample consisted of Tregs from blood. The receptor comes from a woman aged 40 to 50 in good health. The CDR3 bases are TGTGCCAGCAGCCCCCGACAGGACTCCTACGAGCAGTACTTC. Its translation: CASSPRQDSYEQYF.